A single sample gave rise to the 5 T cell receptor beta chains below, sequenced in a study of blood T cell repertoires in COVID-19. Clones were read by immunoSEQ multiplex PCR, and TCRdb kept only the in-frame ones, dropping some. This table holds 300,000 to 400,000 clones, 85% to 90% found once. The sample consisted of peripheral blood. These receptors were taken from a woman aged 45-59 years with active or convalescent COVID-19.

The CDR3: CASSPYRGEETQYF. In nucleotides, the CDR3 is TGTGCCAGCAGCCCATACCGGGGTGAAGAGACCCAGTACTTC. The chain links TRBV5-4 to TRBJ2-5; possibly TRBD2 for D (5 bases). Germline CDR1 SGHNT, CDR2 YYREEE (reference sequence). Trimming removed 4 bases from V and 3 bases from J, with 13 bases in between. This CDR3 has 14 residues.

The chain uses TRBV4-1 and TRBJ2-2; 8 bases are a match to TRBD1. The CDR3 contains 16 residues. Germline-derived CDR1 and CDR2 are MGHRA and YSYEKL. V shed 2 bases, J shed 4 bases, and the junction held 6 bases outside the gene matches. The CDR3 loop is CASSQHITGGTGELFF. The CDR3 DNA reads TGCGCCAGCAGCCAACATATAACAGGGGGCACCGGGGAGCTGTTTTTT.

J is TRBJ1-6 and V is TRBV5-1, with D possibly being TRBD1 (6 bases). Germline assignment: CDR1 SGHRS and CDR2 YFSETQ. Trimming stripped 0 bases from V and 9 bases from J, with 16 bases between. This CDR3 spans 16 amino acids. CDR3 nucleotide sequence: TGCGCCAGCAGCTTGGGACAAACAGGGTTGGGTTCACCCCTCCACTTT. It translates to CASSLGQTGLGSPLHF.

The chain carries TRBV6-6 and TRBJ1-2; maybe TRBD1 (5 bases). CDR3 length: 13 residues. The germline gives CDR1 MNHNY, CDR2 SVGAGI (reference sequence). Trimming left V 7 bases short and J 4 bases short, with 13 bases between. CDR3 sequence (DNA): TGTGCCAGCACCCTGGACAAATCCTATGGCTACACCTTC. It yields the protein CASTLDKSYGYTF.

Here the CDR3 reads CASSLGFSGDQETQYF. The CDR3 DNA is TGTGCCAGCAGCTTGGGTTTTAGCGGGGACCAAGAGACCCAGTACTTC. The chain is built from TRBV7-9 and TRBJ2-5, with TRBD2 identical over 8 bases. The germline gives CDR1 SEHNR, CDR2 FQNEAQ (reference sequence). V lost 3 bases and J lost 0; bases outside the gene matches: 6. The CDR3 is 16 amino acids.